Presented here are 27 T cell receptor beta chains from one specimen sequenced in a study of blood T cell repertoires in COVID-19. Some clones are missing from TCRdb's copy, which holds only in-frame ones; the method was immunoSEQ multiplex PCR. This repertoire shows approximately 170,000 clones, about 85% found once; its top ten account for approximately 8.4%. The sample comprised PBMCs or T cells enriched from blood (not recorded which). Every receptor here comes from a woman between 45 and 60 years old who had recovered from COVID-19.

This clone was counted a few times. V usage is TRBV6-2 or TRBV6-3 and J usage is TRBJ2-7, with 7 positions matching TRBD1. Germline lookup yields CDR1 MNHEY and CDR2 SVGEGT. The length of the CDR3 is 15 residues. J gave up 3 bases and V 4 bases, and 9 bases lay outside the gene matches. The CDR3 sequence: CASSSGTAGGYEQYF. DNA of the CDR3: TGTGCCAGCAGTTCCGGGACAGCCGGTGGCTACGAGCAGTACTTC.

In this sample, this clone turned up once. The V call is TRBV5-6, the J call TRBJ2-7; 8 bases are shared with TRBD1. The V gene end was trimmed by 4 bases and the J gene end by 6 bases; junction bases not matched to a gene: 6. The CDR3 contains 13 residues. The germline gives CDR1 SGHDT, CDR2 YYEEEE. CDR3 protein: CASSEETGGEQYF. DNA of the CDR3: TGTGCCAGCAGCGAAGAAACAGGGGGCGAGCAGTACTTC.

V usage is TRBV9 and J usage is TRBJ2-3, with 7 nucleotides matching TRBD2. Germline trimming cut 1 base from V and 1 base from J; bases unmatched to any gene: 6. Germline V gene sequence: CDR1 SGDLS, CDR2 YYNGEE. There are 16 residues in the CDR3. The CDR3 bases are TGTGCCAGCAGCGTACTTTCTGCGGGGGGCACAGATACGCAGTATTTT. Translation gives CASSVLSAGGTDTQYF.

V usage is TRBV2 and J usage is TRBJ2-3; 10 positions agree with TRBD1. The CDR3 contains 15 residues. V was clipped by 4 bases and J by 5 bases; unmatched bases: 6. CDR1 is SNHLY and CDR2 is FYNNEI in the germline V gene. The CDR3 sequence: CASSAGTGAGDTQYF. Here the CDR3 DNA reads TGTGCCAGCAGTGCCGGGACAGGGGCCGGAGATACGCAGTATTTT.

The J gene is TRBJ1-5, the V gene TRBV19; D is ambiguous. Deletions cut 5 bases from V and 2 bases from J, with 16 bases between. The CDR3 runs to 16 residues. Germline assignment: CDR1 LNHDA and CDR2 SQIVND (reference sequence). The CDR3 nucleotides read TGTGCCAGTAGTCACTTGGCGGGAGGTGGCAATCAGCCCCAGCATTTT. Amino acids: CASSHLAGGGNQPQHF.

The V and J genes are TRBV2 and TRBJ2-3; 10 bases are shared with TRBD1. CDR3 length equals 14 residues. From germline, CDR1 is SNHLY and CDR2 FYNNEI. The ends lost 6 bases at V and 3 bases at J; junction bases unmatched: 3. The CDR3 spells CASRGQGWTDTQYF. CDR3 nucleotides: TGTGCCAGCAGGGGACAGGGGTGGACAGATACGCAGTATTTT.

J is TRBJ1-2 and V is TRBV6-5; 8 bases are shared with TRBD1. The CDR3 covers 13 residues. Per the germline V gene, CDR1 is MNHEY and CDR2 is SVGAGI. V lost 0 bases and J lost 7; bases outside the gene matches: 1. The CDR3 here is CASSYSTGVGYTF. In DNA, the CDR3 is TGTGCCAGCAGTTACTCGACAGGGGTTGGCTACACCTTC.

The rearrangement uses TRBV11-2 and TRBJ2-7; TRBD2 agrees at 10 bases. The CDR3 extends over 13 amino acids. Germline CDR1 and CDR2: SGHAT and FQNNGV. Unmatched junction bases numbered 5, after V lost 6 bases and J lost 6 bases. The CDR3 loop reads CASSQAGGREQYF. The CDR3, as DNA: TGTGCCAGCAGTCAAGCGGGAGGGCGCGAGCAGTACTTC.

This chain links TRBV19 with TRBJ2-2, with 8 bases fitting TRBD1. The CDR3 totals 13 residues. V lost 6 bases to trimming and J lost 6 bases; unmatched junction nucleotides: 3. Germline V gives CDR1 LNHDA, CDR2 SQIVND (reference sequence). CDR3 residues: CASSGQGAGELFF. Here the CDR3 DNA reads TGTGCCAGTAGCGGACAGGGCGCCGGGGAGCTGTTTTTT.

This sequence joins TRBV6-5 and TRBJ2-5; TRBD1 is a possible D gene (5 bases). V was shortened by 2 bases and J by 2 bases, with 9 bases between the two germline ends. Germline V gene data show CDR1 as MNHEY and CDR2 as SVGAGI. The CDR3 covers 14 residues. The CDR3 DNA reads TGTGCCAGCAGTTACGTTCAGGGTCAAGAGACCCAGTACTTC. Protein product: CASSYVQGQETQYF.

J is TRBJ1-5 and V is TRBV4-1; weak D call: TRBD1 (5 bases). This CDR3 is 15 amino acids long. The germline gives CDR1 MGHRA, CDR2 YSYEKL. Trimming removed 6 bases from V and 0 bases from J, with 12 bases in between. Here the CDR3 reads CASRTRTNSNQPQHF. Written as DNA, the CDR3 is TGCGCCAGCAGAACCAGGACAAATAGCAATCAGCCCCAGCATTTT.

The rearrangement joins TRBV7-2 to TRBJ1-4; D is unresolved. The V and J ends lost 5 bases and 6 bases respectively, with 10 bases between them. Germline V CDR1 and CDR2: SGHTA, FQGNSA. There are 13 residues in the CDR3. This CDR3 is CASSRERYEKLFF. As DNA, the CDR3 is TGTGCCAGCAGCCGCGAAAGATATGAAAAACTGTTTTTT.

This rearrangement joins TRBV7-2 to TRBJ2-1; 14 bases fit TRBD2. V shed 6 bases and J 6 bases; nucleotides not matched to a gene: 4. The germline CDR1 and CDR2 sequences are SGHTA and FQGNSA. This CDR3 spans 15 amino acids. This CDR3 is CASSQTSGRANEQFF. The CDR3 DNA reads TGTGCCAGCAGTCAGACTAGCGGGAGGGCCAATGAGCAGTTCTTC.

V gene TRBV25-1 combines with J gene TRBJ1-1; D gene unclear. The germline V gene encodes CDR1 MGHDK and CDR2 SYGVNS. V lost 7 bases to trimming and J lost 1 base, with 16 bases between them. The CDR3 is 15 residues long. The CDR3 DNA sequence: TGTGCCAGCACCCAAGGGAGGCTTTGGAACACTGAAGCTTTCTTT. Protein product: CASTQGRLWNTEAFF.

The chain combines TRBV7-9 with TRBJ2-7; 9 bases are shared with TRBD1. Germline CDR1 is SEHNR and CDR2 is FQNEAQ (reference sequence). J lost 9 bases, V lost 2 bases, and 14 bases had no gene match. The CDR3 is 16 residues long. The CDR3 sequence: CASSLPRTGEGSTQYF. The DNA for the CDR3 is TGTGCCAGCAGCTTACCTCGGACAGGGGAAGGGAGCACGCAGTACTTC.

CDR3 in DNA: TGTGCCAGCAGCCTCCACGCCGGGACTGAAGCTTTCTTT. Its protein product is CASSLHAGTEAFF. The chain couples TRBV9 to TRBJ1-1; unclear D gene. Trimming left V 4 bases short and J 5 bases short, with 12 bases between. Germline loops: CDR1 SGDLS, CDR2 YYNGEE. This CDR3 is built from 13 residues.

V usage is TRBV5-1 and J usage is TRBJ1-2; D may be TRBD1 (6 bases). The CDR3 totals 17 residues. The germline V gene encodes CDR1 SGHRS and CDR2 YFSETQ. The V gene lost 3 bases and the J gene lost 0 bases, with 18 bases spanning the gap. The CDR3 loop is CASSSVGAGTSNYGYTF. Written as DNA, the CDR3 is TGCGCCAGCAGCTCGGTGGGGGCAGGGACATCTAACTATGGCTACACCTTC.

The chain combines TRBV3-1 (or the pseudogene TRBV3-2) with TRBJ2-1, with D hard to call. The CDR3 is 14 residues long. Germline loops: CDR1 LGHDT, CDR2 YNNKEL (reference sequence). Trimming left V 1 base short and J 3 bases short, with 7 bases between. CDR3 sequence (DNA): TGTGCCAGCAGCCAAGCCCGGGTCTACAATGAGCAGTTCTTC. Translating it yields CASSQARVYNEQFF.

In DNA form, the CDR3 reads TGTGCCAGCAGCGACCCGCCGGGGGGAGGGCCCGCCTACGAGCAGTACTTC. This sequence encodes CASSDPPGGGPAYEQYF. The V call is TRBV9, the J call TRBJ2-7; TRBD2 matches at 7 bases. Germline V gene data show CDR1 as SGDLS and CDR2 as YYNGEE. The CDR3 has 17 residues. Germline trimming cut 3 bases from V and 2 bases from J; bases unmatched to any gene: 14.

This clone appeared a single time. The V and J genes are TRBV5-1 and TRBJ1-1, with D uncertain. The CDR3 contains 12 residues. Trimming left V 5 bases short and J 11 bases short, with 16 bases between. Germline assignment: CDR1 SGHRS and CDR2 YFSETQ. The CDR3 DNA reads as TGCGCCAGCAGTGCAGACCTAGGTGGGGCTTTCTTT. Encoded protein: CASSADLGGAFF.

V gene TRBV3-1 (or the pseudogene TRBV3-2) combines with J gene TRBJ1-1; the D is unclear. The CDR3 spans 12 residues. CDR1 is LGHDT, CDR2 YNNKEL, per germline (reference sequence). The V and J ends lost 6 bases and 3 bases respectively, with 8 bases between them. The CDR3 nucleotides are TGTGCCAGCAGTCGCGGGTACACTGAAGCTTTCTTT. Its protein product is CASSRGYTEAFF.

Points on this clone: Other nucleotide sequences from this sample produce the same CDR3. V is TRBV5-4 and J is TRBJ1-1; D uncertain. The V end was cut by 0 bases, the J end by 5 bases, with 5 bases between. CDR3 length: 12 amino acids. From germline, CDR1 is SGHNT and CDR2 YYREEE (reference sequence). CDR3 protein: CASSLDSTEAFF. CDR3 sequence (DNA): TGTGCCAGCAGCTTGGATTCGACTGAAGCTTTCTTT. Combining the CDR3 with reference TRBV5-4 and TRBJ1-1 gives the whole variable domain ETGVTQSPTHLIKTRGQQVTLRCSSQSGHNTVSWYQQALGQGPQFIFQYYREEENGRGNFPPRFSGLQFPNYSSELNVNALELDDSALYLCASSLDSTEAFFGQGTRLTVV.

The chain couples TRBV6-5 to TRBJ1-2, with a possible D match to TRBD1 (5 bases). Looked up from germline, CDR1 is MNHEY and CDR2 is SVGAGI. Trimming cost V 4 bases and J 7 bases, with 10 bases left between them. This CDR3 is built from 12 residues. The CDR3 nucleotides are TGTGCCAGCAGTTTGGAGGGGACTGGCTACACCTTC. It translates to CASSLEGTGYTF.

The rearrangement joins TRBV27 to TRBJ2-7; D call uncertain. CDR3 length: 13 residues. Trimming stripped 2 bases from V and 3 bases from J, with 8 bases between. CDR1 is MNHEY and CDR2 is SMNVEV in the germline V gene (reference sequence). CDR3 nucleotides: TGTGCCAGCAGTTTAAAGGAGTTCTACGAGCAGTACTTC. Residues: CASSLKEFYEQYF.

This rearrangement joins TRBV6-6 to TRBJ1-5; TRBD1 agrees at 7 bases. Per germline, CDR1 MNHNY and CDR2 SVGAGI (reference sequence). The CDR3 has 12 residues. J lost 6 bases, V lost 11 bases, and 7 bases had no gene match. Written as DNA, the CDR3 is TGTGCCGGCTCACAGGGGACTCAGCCCCAGCATTTT. It codes for CAGSQGTQPQHF.

The chain links TRBV2 to TRBJ1-2, with D possibly matching TRBD1 (6 bases). The V gene lost 6 bases and the J gene lost 8 bases, with 19 bases spanning the gap. Germline values: CDR1 SNHLY, CDR2 FYNNEI. The length of the CDR3 is 14 residues. CDR3 bases: TGTGCCAGCAGGGCCCGGGACACCCCGGGGGGCTACACCTTC. Protein sequence: CASRARDTPGGYTF.

The genes are TRBV7-8 and TRBJ2-7; 7 bases line up with TRBD1. This CDR3 comprises 14 residues. CDR1 and CDR2 from the germline V gene are SGHVS and FQNEAQ. V trimming: 7 bases; J trimming: 1 base; junction bases outside the gene matches: 7. CDR3 sequence (DNA): TGTGCCAGCACCCGACAGGGTAATTCCTACGAGCAGTACTTC. It yields the protein CASTRQGNSYEQYF.